The 20 T cell receptor beta chains presented below share a single source sample, sequenced in a study of blood T cell repertoires in COVID-19. Libraries were prepared by immunoSEQ multiplex PCR; TCRdb keeps only in-frame clonotypes and omits some of them. The repertoire holds approximately 150,000 clones, approximately 85% seen once, with around 5% in the top ten. The sequenced material came from peripheral blood. These receptors originate from a woman aged 45-65 years with COVID-19, enrolled during active disease.

In this sample, this clone turned up a few times. V usage is TRBV4-1 and J usage is TRBJ2-7; maybe TRBD1 (7 bases). The germline CDR1 and CDR2 sequences are MGHRA and YSYEKL. V was shortened by 0 bases and J by 3 bases, with 15 bases between the two germline ends. This CDR3 spans 16 amino acids. In DNA, the CDR3 is TGCGCCAGCAGCCAAGAGAGGACAGGAGGGTTCTACGAGCAGTACTTC. Amino acids: CASSQERTGGFYEQYF.

The chain is built from TRBV6-5 and TRBJ1-4, with TRBD1 as a possible D gene (6 bases). The V end was cut by 10 bases, the J end by 5 bases, with 14 bases between. The germline V gene has CDR1 MNHEY and CDR2 SVGAGI. The CDR3 has 13 residues. As DNA, the CDR3 is TGTGCCACCCGGGACATCGGAAATGAAAAACTGTTTTTT. This translates into CATRDIGNEKLFF.

The chain uses TRBV27 and TRBJ2-3, with 9 bases lining up with TRBD2. Losses at the gene ends were 1 base for V and 7 bases for J; bases not matched to a gene: 9. This CDR3 contains 16 residues. CDR1 and CDR2 (germline): MNHEY, SMNVEV (reference sequence). The CDR3 is CASSLLSGGTPYTQYF. DNA of the CDR3: TGTGCCAGCAGTTTATTAAGCGGGGGGACCCCTTATACGCAGTATTTT.

The table lists this clone with a few counts. The chain combines TRBV19 with TRBJ1-1; 7 bases are a match to TRBD1. The V segment lost 5 bases and the J segment 3 bases; nucleotides outside the gene matches: 3. There are 13 residues in the CDR3. Per the germline V gene, CDR1 is LNHDA and CDR2 is SQIVND (reference sequence). CDR3 amino acids: CASSFTGDTEAFF. CDR3 DNA sequence: TGTGCCAGTAGTTTTACAGGGGACACTGAAGCTTTCTTT.

The chain has TRBV6-5 and TRBJ1-2; 7 bases are shared with TRBD1. V trimming: 2 bases; J trimming: 7 bases; junction bases outside the gene matches: 10. The CDR3 contains 15 residues. Per the germline V gene, CDR1 is MNHEY and CDR2 is SVGAGI. The CDR3 sequence: CASSYDPQGSGGYTF. Written as DNA, the CDR3 is TGTGCCAGCAGTTACGACCCACAGGGGAGTGGTGGCTACACCTTC.

The V gene is TRBV14, the J gene TRBJ2-1; no clear D. The CDR3 spans 12 residues. The ends were cut back, 0 bases at V and 7 bases at J, with 4 bases in the middle. In germline, CDR1 is SGHDN, CDR2 FVKESK. The CDR3 region has the DNA TGTGCCAGCAGCCAAGATCGGAATGAGCAGTTCTTC. It yields the protein CASSQDRNEQFF.

The rearrangement joins TRBV4-2 to TRBJ2-7; a possible D gene is TRBD1 (6 bases). CDR1 and CDR2 (germline): LGHNA, YNFKEQ. V lost 1 base, J lost 6 bases, and 13 bases lay in between. The CDR3 sequence is 14 residues long. CDR3 DNA: TGTGCCAGCAGCCAAGTTGCACAGGGAGCCGAGCAGTACTTC. It translates to CASSQVAQGAEQYF.

The chain carries TRBV5-1 and TRBJ2-7; possible D gene TRBD1, 6 bases. Trimming cost V 0 bases and J 2 bases, with 12 bases left between them. The CDR3 sequence is 15 residues long. CDR1 and CDR2 (germline): SGHRS, YFSETQ. The CDR3 DNA reads TGCGCCAGCAGCTTGGCAGAGCAGGGGACCTACGAGCAGTACTTC. It codes for CASSLAEQGTYEQYF. The variable domain in full, with the rest retrieved from reference TRBV5-1 and TRBJ2-7, is KAGVTQTPRYLIKTRGQQVTLSCSPISGHRSVSWYQQTPGQGLQFLFEYFSETQRNKGNFPGRFSGRQFSNSRSEMNVSTLELGDSALYLCASSLAEQGTYEQYFGPGTRLTVT.

As DNA, the CDR3 is TGCGCCAGCAGCCCGTCAAGCGGAACCCAAGAGACCCAGTACTTC. It codes for CASSPSSGTQETQYF. The chain links TRBV5-1 to TRBJ2-5; perhaps TRBD2 as D (5 bases). The CDR3 is 15 amino acids. With 4 bases removed from V and 1 base from J, the gap between germline ends came to 14 bases. CDR1 is SGHRS and CDR2 is YFSETQ in the germline V gene.

The chain employs TRBV7-6 and TRBJ2-7; tentatively, D is TRBD2 (5 bases). The CDR3 is made up of 15 amino acids. Between the trimmed V and J ends, which lost 5 bases and 1 base, there was a span of 15 bases. The germline CDR1 and CDR2 sequences are SGHVS and FNYEAQ. This CDR3 reads CASSHPREGSYEQYF. The CDR3 region has the DNA TGTGCCAGCAGCCACCCACGCGAGGGATCCTACGAGCAGTACTTC.

The CDR3 sequence: CASNRGGLGGYTF. In DNA form, the CDR3 reads TGTGCCAGCAACCGGGGGGGGCTCGGTGGCTACACCTTC. V and J are TRBV5-8 and TRBJ1-2; possibly TRBD1 for D (6 bases). Trimming pared 6 bases from V and 7 bases from J, leaving 16 bases between. The CDR3 has 13 amino acids. Germline V CDR1 and CDR2: SGHTS, YDEGEE.

This rearrangement joins TRBV27 to TRBJ2-1; 7 bases are a match to TRBD1. The V gene's germline CDR1 is MNHEY and CDR2 SMNVEV (reference sequence). The CDR3 contains 13 residues. The junction had 4 bases not matched to a gene; V was cut back by 4 bases and J by 7 bases. The DNA for the CDR3 is TGTGCCAGCAGTTGGGGACAGAAGAATGAGCAGTTCTTC. Residues: CASSWGQKNEQFF.

A single count supports this clone. This chain links TRBV4-1 with TRBJ1-1; D not resolved. This CDR3 contains 13 residues. Germline V lookup: CDR1 MGHRA, CDR2 YSYEKL. V was clipped by 8 bases and J by 1 base, with 11 bases between them. The CDR3 protein is CASRGGQNTEAFF. In DNA form, the CDR3 reads TGCGCCAGCCGTGGAGGGCAGAACACTGAAGCTTTCTTT.

The genes are TRBV3-1 (or the pseudogene TRBV3-2) and TRBJ1-2; the match to TRBD1 covers 9 bases. CDR1 and CDR2 from the germline V gene are LGHDT and YNNKEL (reference sequence). The CDR3 loop spans 14 amino acids. V lost 5 bases, J lost 6 bases, and 7 bases stayed unmatched. CDR3 coding DNA: TGTGCCAGCAGCTTGCGGGACAGGGCTAATGGCTACACCTTC. Its translation is CASSLRDRANGYTF.

This chain links TRBV7-9 with TRBJ1-2; D may be TRBD1 (5 bases). CDR3 size: 14 residues. V dropped 3 bases and J dropped 0 bases, with 8 bases sitting between them. Germline V gene lookup returns CDR1 SEHNR and CDR2 FQNEAQ (reference sequence). DNA for the CDR3: TGTGCCAGCAGCTTCGGGGGGGCTAACTATGGCTACACCTTC. As protein: CASSFGGANYGYTF.

The chain links TRBV11-2 to TRBJ2-2; 8 nucleotides match TRBD1. CDR3 length: 14 amino acids. Germline assignment: CDR1 SGHAT and CDR2 FQNNGV. V dropped 3 bases and J dropped 4; count of bases not matched to a gene: 1. The DNA of the CDR3 is TGTGCCAGCAGCTTGACAGGGGTCACCGGGGAGCTGTTTTTT. This encodes CASSLTGVTGELFF.

The chain employs TRBV9 and TRBJ2-1; TRBD1 matches 9 bases. V lost 3 bases to trimming and J lost 7 bases; unmatched junction nucleotides: 11. Per germline, CDR1 SGDLS and CDR2 YYNGEE. CDR3 size: 16 residues. The CDR3 here is CASSGGPGTGRNEQFF. The DNA for the CDR3 is TGTGCCAGCAGCGGCGGACCCGGGACAGGGAGGAATGAGCAGTTCTTC.

The rearrangement joins TRBV4-2 to TRBJ1-2, with 7 bases aligning to TRBD1. CDR3 length: 14 residues. Trimming removed 4 bases from V and 8 bases from J; junction bases left unmatched: 10. Germline V gene sequence: CDR1 LGHNA, CDR2 YNFKEQ. CDR3 amino acids: CASSRNFRDSGYTF. The CDR3 DNA reads as TGTGCCAGCAGCCGTAATTTTAGGGACAGCGGCTACACCTTC.

The chain uses TRBV7-2 and TRBJ2-5; 7 bases agree with TRBD1. J lost 4 bases, V lost 5 bases, and 13 bases had no gene match. The germline gives CDR1 SGHTA, CDR2 FQGNSA. There are 16 residues in the CDR3. CDR3 amino acids: CASSLSLTGAGETQYF. DNA for the CDR3: TGTGCCAGCAGCCTTTCCCTTACAGGGGCCGGAGAGACCCAGTACTTC.

The chain is built from TRBV7-9 and TRBJ2-3; 7 nucleotides match TRBD2. Germline-derived CDR1 and CDR2 are SEHNR and FQNEAQ (reference sequence). After removal of 1 base from V and 0 bases from J, the junction contained 7 bases not matched to a gene. The CDR3 covers 17 residues. CDR3 in amino acids: CASSLEPSGTSTDTQYF. CDR3 coding DNA: TGTGCCAGCAGCTTAGAGCCTAGCGGTACTAGCACAGATACGCAGTATTTT.